A selection of T cell receptor beta chains follows, all from one sample in a study of STAT5B mutations in CD4+ large granular lymphocyte leukemia. The repertoire was sequenced with immunoSEQ multiplex PCR; TCRdb's copy has only in-frame clones and lacks some. This sample has some 30,000 clones, with about 70% found just once. The source material was CD4+ T cells from blood buffy coats. The receptors shown here come from a human donor in good health. Both conserved end residues are part of each CDR3. A D gene is named only where the DNA matches it firmly. Clone size is not always given. Where it is, it says once, few, many or a class for expanded clones.

D gene: -
J gene: TRBJ2-2
clone size: -
V gene: TRBV10-3
CDR3 protein: CAISESQGWTGELFF
CDR3 DNA: TGTGCCATCAGTGAGTCTCAGGGGTGGACCGGGGAGCTGTTTTTT

D gene: -
J gene: TRBJ2-7
clone size: -
V gene: TRBV7-2
CDR3 protein: CASSLGRGSYEQYF
CDR3 DNA: TGTGCCAGCAGCTTAGGGCGGGGATCTTACGAGCAGTACTTC

D gene: TRBD1
J gene: TRBJ1-2
clone size: -
V gene: TRBV18
CDR3 protein: CASSPGTGEFGGYTF
CDR3 DNA: TGTGCCAGCTCACCAGGGACAGGGGAGTTCGGTGGCTACACCTTC

D gene: -
J gene: TRBJ2-7
clone size: -
V gene: TRBV11-3
CDR3 protein: CASSPGRGAYEQYF
CDR3 DNA: TGTGCCAGCAGCCCAGGCCGCGGGGCCTACGAGCAGTACTTC

D gene: -
J gene: TRBJ1-2
clone size: -
V gene: TRBV2
CDR3 protein: CASSEFYGYTF
CDR3 DNA: TGTGCCAGCAGTGAATTTTATGGCTACACCTTC

D gene: TRBD1
J gene: TRBJ2-2
clone size: -
V gene: TRBV19
CDR3 protein: CASSVGQAAMGELFF
CDR3 DNA: TGTGCCAGTAGTGTGGGACAGGCGGCAATGGGGGAGCTGTTTTTT

D gene: TRBD2
J gene: TRBJ2-1
clone size: once
V gene: TRBV6-1
CDR3 protein: CASSQWTSGPNEQFF
CDR3 DNA: TGTGCCAGCAGTCAATGGACTAGCGGGCCCAATGAGCAGTTCTTC

D gene: -
J gene: TRBJ1-4
clone size: -
V gene: TRBV6-1
CDR3 protein: CASSEASGAREKLFF
CDR3 DNA: TGTGCCAGCAGTGAAGCTTCGGGGGCGAGGGAAAAACTGTTTTTT

D gene: -
J gene: TRBJ1-1
clone size: large
V gene: TRBV20-1
CDR3 protein: CSATRDEAFF
CDR3 DNA: TGCAGTGCTACCCGGGATGAAGCTTTCTTT

D gene: -
J gene: TRBJ2-3
clone size: once
V gene: TRBV7-2
CDR3 protein: CASNPRISDTQYF
CDR3 DNA: TGTGCCAGCAACCCTAGAATCTCCGATACGCAGTATTTT

D gene: TRBD1
J gene: TRBJ2-2
clone size: medium-sized
V gene: TRBV4-1
CDR3 protein: CASSPTIQGDTGELFF
CDR3 DNA: TGCGCCAGCAGCCCGACCATCCAGGGGGACACCGGGGAGCTGTTTTTT

D gene: TRBD1
J gene: TRBJ2-1
clone size: few
V gene: TRBV7-9
CDR3 protein: CASSLGTGHNEQFF
CDR3 DNA: TGTGCCAGCAGCTTAGGGACAGGGCACAATGAGCAGTTCTTC

D gene: -
J gene: TRBJ2-1
clone size: -
V gene: TRBV11-2
CDR3 protein: CASGRVPNSYNEQFF
CDR3 DNA: TGTGCCAGCGGCAGGGTTCCCAACTCCTACAATGAGCAGTTCTTC